This T cell receptor beta chain was sequenced for a study of blood T cell repertoires in COVID-19. Study summary: COVID-19 samples, acute and convalescent, were from the United States, Italy and Spain.

Methods used by the authors: Reference gene primer amplification yielded estimated nucleated cell counts. The data were produced by immunoSEQ multiplex PCR, yet TCRdb's version contains in-frame clones alone and is incomplete. V and J calls and clone size are given by that table; D and trimming were obtained from the DNA. The sample yields 100,000 or so clones, 69% seen once. The trim removed 3 bases at V and 4 bases at J, leaving 6 bases unmatched. Germline V gene data show CDR1 as SGHAT and CDR2 as FQNNGV. The CDR3 runs to 15 residues. This chain connects TRBV11-2 to TRBJ2-5, with 9 nucleotides matching TRBD2. Sequenced: peripheral blood. The sequence came from an elderly man with acute or convalescent COVID-19. The CDR3 loop is CASSFGGRAGETQYF. CDR3 sequence (DNA): TGTGCCAGCAGCTTCGGCGGGAGGGCGGGAGAGACCCAGTACTTC.